The clone carrying this TCR beta chain has just one count. The CDR3 is 16 residues long. V lost 3 bases and J 4 bases, leaving 18 bases between the germline ends. Per the germline V gene, CDR1 is DFQATT and CDR2 is SNEGSKA (reference sequence). The sample is drawn from a study of blood T cell repertoires in COVID-19. The assay was immunoSEQ multiplex PCR, and TCRdb's table has in-frame clones only and misses some. The data show about 55,000 clones, approximately 86% seen once. This sequence originates from a man between 35 and 55 years old with COVID-19, enrolled during active disease. The rearrangement joins TRBV20-1 to TRBJ2-2; a possible D gene is TRBD2 (7 bases). Sequencing was done on a sample of peripheral blood. In nucleotides, the CDR3 is TGCAGTGCTAGTCTGGCGGGGGCCGGGGTCACCGGGGAGCTGTTTTTT. This codes for CSASLAGAGVTGELFF.